This T cell receptor beta chain originates from a study of blood T cell repertoires in COVID-19 (dated by TCRdb to about 2020). Looking at the study overall: Samples covering the acute and convalescent phases of COVID-19 were provided by collaborators in the United States, Italy and Spain. The material from the prospective study consisted of cDNA or gDNA derived from T cells, B-cell-depleted T cells, or PBMCs. Deeply sampled blood TCRbeta repertoires from subjects exposed to, actively infected with, or recovered from COVID-19 were included in the dataset. The repertoires were made available in a free public database intended to serve as a resource for research on the immune response to SARS-CoV-2. Samples were obtained from the ongoing ImmuneRACE study (first 160 participants) and from about 1,300 subjects provided by 6 global collaborators. The sample metadata nearly always contained a de-identified subject ID, COVID-19 status, age in years and sex. Where HLA class I and class II types were available, the types were taken from metadata supplied by the sample provider, not from assay-based typing. The investigation overall reported the following: Clinical and demographic metadata were provided uncurated, with the amount varying by source and participant.

Whole blood was collected in K2EDTA tubes by collaborating institutions according to the institutions' own protocols. For TCRbeta analysis, collaborators shipped samples in one of three forms: frozen whole blood, isolated PBMCs, or DNA extracted from either of those sample types. TCRbeta CDR3 regions were amplified from genomic DNA using the immunoSEQ Assay, a bias-controlled multiplex PCR. The paper's processing steps were these. The number of nucleated cells in each sample was estimated by amplification of reference gene primers within the assay. Sequence reads were collapsed and filtered to measure the absolute abundance of every unique TCRbeta CDR3 rearrangement. Productive Simpson clonality was computed per sample as the square root of Simpson's diversity index over productive rearrangements. Here the immuneACCESS table is served through TCRdb, limited to in-frame sequences with V and J called. Missing clones are a known gap in these copies; in checked studies unresolved V genes cover under half, and the rest lacks a known reason. V and J calls and clone size are copied from that table; D and trimming were computed from the DNA. This sample is represented by some 110,000 clones; around 87% of them were singletons. The biggest ten clones account for roughly 8% of the sample.

Points on this clone: The antigen it binds to is not known. No much larger clonotype is one base removed from it; base qualities were not supplied.

The sequenced sample consisted of peripheral blood. This receptor was identified in a human donor in a cohort sampled during active COVID-19.

Read as DNA, the sequence is TGCGCCAGCAGCTTGGCGGCGGGAGGGCTGAATGAGCAGTTCTTC. It specifies CASSLAAGGLNEQFF. Recombination linked TRBV5-1 to TRBJ2-1; 9 bases in the middle match TRBD2. Measured from the cysteine to the phenylalanine, the CDR3 is 15 residues long. The kept DNA is CDR3 alone, 45 bases in frame from the first base. The junction shows trimming of 0 bases on V and 7 bases on J, and the gene matches do not reach 5 bases of it. As encoded in the germline V gene, CDR1 is SGHRS while CDR2 is YFSETQ.